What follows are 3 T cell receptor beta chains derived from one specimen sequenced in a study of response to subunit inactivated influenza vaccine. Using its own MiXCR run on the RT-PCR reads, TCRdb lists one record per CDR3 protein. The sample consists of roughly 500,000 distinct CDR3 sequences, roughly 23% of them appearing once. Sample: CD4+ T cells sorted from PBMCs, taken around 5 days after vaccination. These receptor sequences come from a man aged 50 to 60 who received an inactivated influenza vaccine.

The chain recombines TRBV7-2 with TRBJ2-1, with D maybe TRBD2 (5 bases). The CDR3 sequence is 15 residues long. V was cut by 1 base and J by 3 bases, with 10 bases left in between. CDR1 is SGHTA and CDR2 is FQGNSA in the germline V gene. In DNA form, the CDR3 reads TGTGCCAGCAGCTTAGACGGACTCGACTACAATGAGCAGTTCTTC. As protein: CASSLDGLDYNEQFF. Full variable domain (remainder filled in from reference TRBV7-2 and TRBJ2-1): GAGVSQSPSNKVTEKGKDVELRCDPISGHTALYWYRQSLGQGLEFLIYFQGNSAPDKSGLPSDRFSAERTGGSVSTLTIQRTQQEDSAVYLCASSLDGLDYNEQFFGPGTRLTVL.

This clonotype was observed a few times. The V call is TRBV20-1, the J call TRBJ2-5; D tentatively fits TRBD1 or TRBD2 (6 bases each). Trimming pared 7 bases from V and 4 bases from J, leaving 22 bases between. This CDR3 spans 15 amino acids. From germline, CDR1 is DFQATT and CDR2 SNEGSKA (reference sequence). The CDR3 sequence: CSVVWDKGGRETQYF. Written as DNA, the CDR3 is TGCAGTGTGGTTTGGGACAAGGGGGGTCGAGAGACCCAGTACTTC.

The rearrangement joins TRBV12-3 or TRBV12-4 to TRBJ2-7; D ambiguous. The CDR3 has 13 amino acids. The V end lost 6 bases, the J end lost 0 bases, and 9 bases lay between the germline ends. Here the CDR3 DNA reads TGTGCCAGCAGAAGCAGAAACTCCTACGAGCAGTACTTC. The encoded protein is CASRSRNSYEQYF.